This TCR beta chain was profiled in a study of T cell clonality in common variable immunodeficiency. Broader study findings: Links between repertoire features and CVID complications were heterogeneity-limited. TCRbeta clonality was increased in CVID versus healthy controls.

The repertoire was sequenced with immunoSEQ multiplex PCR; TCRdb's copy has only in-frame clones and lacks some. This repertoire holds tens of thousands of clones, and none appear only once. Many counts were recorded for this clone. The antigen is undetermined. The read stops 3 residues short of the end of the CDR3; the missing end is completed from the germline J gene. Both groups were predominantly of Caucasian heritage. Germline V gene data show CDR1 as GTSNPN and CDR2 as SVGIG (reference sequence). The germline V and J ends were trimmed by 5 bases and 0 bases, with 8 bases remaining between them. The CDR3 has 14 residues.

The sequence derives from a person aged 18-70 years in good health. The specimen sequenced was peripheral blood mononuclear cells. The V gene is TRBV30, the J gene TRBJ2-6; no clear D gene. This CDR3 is CAWEVYSGANVLTF. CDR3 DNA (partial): TGTGCCTGGGAGGTGTACTCTGGGGCCAACGTC.